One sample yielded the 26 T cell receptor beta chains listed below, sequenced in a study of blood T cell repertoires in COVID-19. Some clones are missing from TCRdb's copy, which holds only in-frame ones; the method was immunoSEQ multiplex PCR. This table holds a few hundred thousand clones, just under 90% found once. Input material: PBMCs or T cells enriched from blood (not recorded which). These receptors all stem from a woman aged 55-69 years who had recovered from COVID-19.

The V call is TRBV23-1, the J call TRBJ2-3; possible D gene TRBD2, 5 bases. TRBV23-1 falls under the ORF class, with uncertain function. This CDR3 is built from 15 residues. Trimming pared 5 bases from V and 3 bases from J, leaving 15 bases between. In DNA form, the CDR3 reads TGCGCCAGCAGTTATCTTCAGCGGCAGACAGATACGCAGTATTTT. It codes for CASSYLQRQTDTQYF.

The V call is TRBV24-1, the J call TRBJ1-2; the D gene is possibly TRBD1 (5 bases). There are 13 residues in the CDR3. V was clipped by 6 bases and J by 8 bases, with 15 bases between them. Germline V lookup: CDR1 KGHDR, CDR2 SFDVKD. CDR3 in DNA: TGTGCCACCAGTCAAGTGGCAGGGATAGGCTACACCTTC. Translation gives CATSQVAGIGYTF.

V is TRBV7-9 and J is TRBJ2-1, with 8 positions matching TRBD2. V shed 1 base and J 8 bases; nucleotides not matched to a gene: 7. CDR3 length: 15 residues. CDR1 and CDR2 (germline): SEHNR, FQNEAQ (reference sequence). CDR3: CASSLGGSGVYEQFF. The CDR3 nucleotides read TGTGCCAGCAGCTTAGGCGGTAGCGGGGTTTATGAGCAGTTCTTC.

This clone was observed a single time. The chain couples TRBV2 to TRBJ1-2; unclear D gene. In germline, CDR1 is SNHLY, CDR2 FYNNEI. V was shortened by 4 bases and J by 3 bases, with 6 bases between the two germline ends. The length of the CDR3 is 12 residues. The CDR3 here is CASSAGHYGYTF. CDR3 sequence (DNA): TGTGCCAGCAGTGCCGGTCACTATGGCTACACCTTC.

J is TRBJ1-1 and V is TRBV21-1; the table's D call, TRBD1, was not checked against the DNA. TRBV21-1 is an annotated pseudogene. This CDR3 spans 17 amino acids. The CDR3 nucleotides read TGTGCCAGCAGCCCCCTCCGGGACAGGGGGCGAGGGACTGAAGCTTTCTTT. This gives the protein CASSPLRDRGRGTEAFF.

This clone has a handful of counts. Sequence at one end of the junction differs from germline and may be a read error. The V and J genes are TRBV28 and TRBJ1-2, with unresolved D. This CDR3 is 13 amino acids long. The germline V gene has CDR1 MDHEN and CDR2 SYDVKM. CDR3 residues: CASTFPGDYGYTF. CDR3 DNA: TGTGCAAGCACTTTCCCGGGAGACTATGGCTACACCTTC.

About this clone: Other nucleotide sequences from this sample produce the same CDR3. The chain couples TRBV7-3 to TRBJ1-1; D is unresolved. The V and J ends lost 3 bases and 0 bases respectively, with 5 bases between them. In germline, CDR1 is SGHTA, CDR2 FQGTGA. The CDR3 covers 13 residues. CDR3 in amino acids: CASSFSVNTEAFF. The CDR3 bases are TGTGCCAGCAGCTTTAGCGTGAACACTGAAGCTTTCTTT.

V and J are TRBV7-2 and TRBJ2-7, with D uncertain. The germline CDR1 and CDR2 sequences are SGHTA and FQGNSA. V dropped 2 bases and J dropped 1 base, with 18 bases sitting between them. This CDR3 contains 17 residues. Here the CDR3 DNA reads TGTGCCAGCAGCTTACCCACGAACAGAATTCTATCCTACGAGCAGTACTTC. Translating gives CASSLPTNRILSYEQYF.

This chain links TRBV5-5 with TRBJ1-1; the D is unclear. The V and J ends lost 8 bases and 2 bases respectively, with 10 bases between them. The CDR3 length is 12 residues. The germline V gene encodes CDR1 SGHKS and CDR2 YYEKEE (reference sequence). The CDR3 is CASTYSNTEAFF. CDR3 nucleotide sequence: TGTGCCAGTACCTACAGTAACACTGAAGCTTTCTTT.

The CDR3 nucleotides read TGTGCCAGCAGCGTCGGGGGGACTAGCGAATACAATGAGCAGTTCTTC. It is translated as CASSVGGTSEYNEQFF. The chain employs TRBV9 and TRBJ2-1, with 10 bases lining up with TRBD2. CDR3 length equals 16 residues. V lost 2 bases to trimming and J lost 4 bases; unmatched junction nucleotides: 6. Germline V gene data show CDR1 as SGDLS and CDR2 as YYNGEE.

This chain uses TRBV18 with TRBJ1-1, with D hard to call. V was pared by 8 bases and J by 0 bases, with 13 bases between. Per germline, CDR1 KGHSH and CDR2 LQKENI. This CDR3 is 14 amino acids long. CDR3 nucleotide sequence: TGTGCCAGCCACCCGGCAGCGATGAACACTGAAGCTTTCTTT. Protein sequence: CASHPAAMNTEAFF.

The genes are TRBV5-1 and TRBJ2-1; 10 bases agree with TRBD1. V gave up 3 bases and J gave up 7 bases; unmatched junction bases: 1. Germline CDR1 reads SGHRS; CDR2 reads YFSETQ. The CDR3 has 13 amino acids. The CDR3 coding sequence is TGCGCCAGCAGCTGGACAGGGGGGAATGAGCAGTTCTTC. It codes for CASSWTGGNEQFF.

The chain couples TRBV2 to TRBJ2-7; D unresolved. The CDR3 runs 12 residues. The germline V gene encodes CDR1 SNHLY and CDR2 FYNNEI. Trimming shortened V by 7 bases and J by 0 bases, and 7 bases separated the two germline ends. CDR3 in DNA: TGTGCCAGCAAGGAGAACTCCTACGAGCAGTACTTC. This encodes CASKENSYEQYF.

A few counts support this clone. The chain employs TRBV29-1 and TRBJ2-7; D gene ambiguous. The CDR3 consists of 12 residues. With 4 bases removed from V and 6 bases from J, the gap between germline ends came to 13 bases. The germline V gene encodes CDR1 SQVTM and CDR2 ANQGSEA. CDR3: CSVGHPLGEQYF. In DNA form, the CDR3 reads TGCAGCGTTGGACATCCTTTGGGCGAGCAGTACTTC.

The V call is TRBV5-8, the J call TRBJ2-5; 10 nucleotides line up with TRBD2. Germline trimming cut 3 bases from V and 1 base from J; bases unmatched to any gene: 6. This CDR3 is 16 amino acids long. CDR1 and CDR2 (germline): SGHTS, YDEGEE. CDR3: CASSWLAGVSQETQYF. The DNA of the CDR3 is TGTGCCAGCAGCTGGCTAGCGGGGGTTAGCCAAGAGACCCAGTACTTC. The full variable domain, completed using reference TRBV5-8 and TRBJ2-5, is EAGVTQSPTHLIKTRGQQATLRCSPISGHTSVYWYQQALGLGLQFLLWYDEGEERNRGNFPPRFSGRQFPNYSSELNVNALELEDSALYLCASSWLAGVSQETQYFGPGTRLLVL.

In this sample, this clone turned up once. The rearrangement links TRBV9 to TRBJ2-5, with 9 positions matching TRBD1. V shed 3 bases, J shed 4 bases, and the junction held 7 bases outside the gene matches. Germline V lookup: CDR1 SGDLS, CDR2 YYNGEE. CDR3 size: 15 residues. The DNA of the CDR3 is TGTGCCAGCAGCGCCACTACAGGGGGCGGAGAGACCCAGTACTTC. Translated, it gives CASSATTGGGETQYF.

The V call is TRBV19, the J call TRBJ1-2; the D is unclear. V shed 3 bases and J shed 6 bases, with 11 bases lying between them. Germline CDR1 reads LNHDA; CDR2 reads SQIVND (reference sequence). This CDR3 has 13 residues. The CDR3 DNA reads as TGTGCCAGTAGTATCCCGGGATGGGATGGCTACACCTTC. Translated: CASSIPGWDGYTF.

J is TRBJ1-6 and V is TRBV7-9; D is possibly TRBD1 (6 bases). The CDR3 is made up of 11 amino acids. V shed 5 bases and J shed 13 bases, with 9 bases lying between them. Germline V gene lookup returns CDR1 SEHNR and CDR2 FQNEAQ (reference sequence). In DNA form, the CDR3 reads TGTGCCAGCAGCACACAGGGCCCCCTCCACTTT. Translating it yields CASSTQGPLHF.

In DNA form, the CDR3 reads TGTGCCAGCAGCCTTAGCGACAGGGGTCAGCTGTTTTTT. It translates to CASSLSDRGQLFF. The rearrangement uses TRBV14 and TRBJ2-2, with 8 bases identical to TRBD1. This CDR3 comprises 13 residues. Per germline, CDR1 SGHDN and CDR2 FVKESK. The junction had 7 bases not matched to a gene; V was cut back by 4 bases and J by 12 bases.

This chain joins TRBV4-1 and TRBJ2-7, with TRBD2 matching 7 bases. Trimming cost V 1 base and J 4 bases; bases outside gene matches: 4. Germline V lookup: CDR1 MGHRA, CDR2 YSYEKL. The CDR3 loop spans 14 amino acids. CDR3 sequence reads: CASSQGGSVYEQYF. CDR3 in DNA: TGCGCCAGCAGCCAAGGCGGGAGTGTGTACGAGCAGTACTTC.

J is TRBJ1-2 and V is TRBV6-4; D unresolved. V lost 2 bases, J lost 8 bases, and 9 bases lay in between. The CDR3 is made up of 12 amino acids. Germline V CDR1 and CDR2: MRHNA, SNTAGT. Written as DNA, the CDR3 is TGTGCCAGCAGTGACCGGGAGAGCGGCTACACCTTC. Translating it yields CASSDRESGYTF.

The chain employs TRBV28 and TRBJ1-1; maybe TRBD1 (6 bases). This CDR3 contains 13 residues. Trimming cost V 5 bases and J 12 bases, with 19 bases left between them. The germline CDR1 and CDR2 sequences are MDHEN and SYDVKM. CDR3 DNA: TGTGCCAGCAGTACCGGGACAAGAGAGATGTCTTTCTTT. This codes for CASSTGTREMSFF. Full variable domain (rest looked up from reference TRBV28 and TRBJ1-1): DVKVTQSSRYLVKRTGEKVFLECVQDMDHENMFWYRQDPGLGLRLIYFSYDVKMKEKGDIPEGYSVSREKKERFSLILESASTNQTSMYLCASSTGTREMSFFGQGTRLTVV.

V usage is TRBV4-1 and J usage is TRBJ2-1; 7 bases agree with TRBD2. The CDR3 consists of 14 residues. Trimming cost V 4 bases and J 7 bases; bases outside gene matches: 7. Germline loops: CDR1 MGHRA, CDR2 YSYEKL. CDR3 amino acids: CASSRDSGPNEQFF. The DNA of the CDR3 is TGCGCCAGCAGCCGCGATAGCGGGCCTAATGAGCAGTTCTTC.

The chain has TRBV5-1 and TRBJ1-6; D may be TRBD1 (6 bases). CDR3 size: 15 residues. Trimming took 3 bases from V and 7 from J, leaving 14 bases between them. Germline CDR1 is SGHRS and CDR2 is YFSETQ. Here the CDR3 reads CASSSPGGQNSPLHF. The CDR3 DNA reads TGCGCCAGCAGCTCTCCAGGCGGACAGAATTCACCCCTCCACTTT. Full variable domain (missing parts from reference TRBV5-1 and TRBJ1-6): KAGVTQTPRYLIKTRGQQVTLSCSPISGHRSVSWYQQTPGQGLQFLFEYFSETQRNKGNFPGRFSGRQFSNSRSEMNVSTLELGDSALYLCASSSPGGQNSPLHFGNGTRLTVT.

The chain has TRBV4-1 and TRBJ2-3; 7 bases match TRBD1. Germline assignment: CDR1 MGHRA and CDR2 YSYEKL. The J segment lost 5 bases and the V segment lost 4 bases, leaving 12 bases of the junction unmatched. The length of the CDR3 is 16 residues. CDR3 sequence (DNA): TGCGCCAGCAGCCGAGGTTGGGGGACAGCTCAAGATACGCAGTATTTT. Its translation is CASSRGWGTAQDTQYF.

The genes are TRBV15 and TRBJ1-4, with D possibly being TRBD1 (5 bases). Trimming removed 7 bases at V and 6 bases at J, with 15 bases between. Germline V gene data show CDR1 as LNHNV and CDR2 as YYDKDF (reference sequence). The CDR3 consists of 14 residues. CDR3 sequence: CATTRGGTDEKLFF. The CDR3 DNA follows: TGTGCCACCACCCGCGGAGGGACGGATGAAAAACTGTTTTTT.